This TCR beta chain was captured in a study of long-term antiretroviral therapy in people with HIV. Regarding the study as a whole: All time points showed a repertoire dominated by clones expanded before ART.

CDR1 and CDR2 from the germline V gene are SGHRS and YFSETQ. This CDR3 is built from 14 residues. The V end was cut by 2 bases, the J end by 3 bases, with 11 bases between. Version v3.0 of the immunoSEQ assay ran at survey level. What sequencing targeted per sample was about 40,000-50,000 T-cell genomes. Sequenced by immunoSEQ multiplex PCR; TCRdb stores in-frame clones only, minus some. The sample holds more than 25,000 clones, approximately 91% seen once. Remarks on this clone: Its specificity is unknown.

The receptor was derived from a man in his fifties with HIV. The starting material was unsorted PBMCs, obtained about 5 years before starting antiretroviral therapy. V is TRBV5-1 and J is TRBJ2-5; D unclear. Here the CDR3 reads CASSFTTEKETQYF. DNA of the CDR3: TGCGCCAGCAGCTTCACGACGGAGAAAGAGACCCAGTACTTC.